One sample yielded the 12 T cell receptor beta chains listed below, sequenced in a study of OX40 agonist ivuxolimab in advanced cancers. Produced via immunoSEQ multiplex PCR; TCRdb's table is partial and in-frame only. The table includes roughly 76,000 clones, about 85% detected once. The sequencing here drew on CD4+ or CD8+ T cells sorted from blood, taken in a trial of the OX40 agonist ivuxolimab. Source of these receptors: an adult with an advanced solid tumor such as melanoma, head and neck, liver or kidney cancer.

This clone was seen only once. The chain uses TRBV21-1 and TRBJ1-2. TRBV21-1 is tagged as a pseudogene. The CDR3 is made up of 12 amino acids. CDR3 DNA: TGTGCCAGCAAGCGGACAAATGATGGCTACACCTTC. This translates into CASKRTNDGYTF.

To note about this clone: Relative to the germline gene, one junction end is altered; a read error may explain this. This chain connects TRBV18 to TRBJ2-7, with 8 bases matching TRBD1. Germline CDR1 and CDR2: KGHSH and LQKENI. The CDR3 length is 13 residues. CDR3 DNA sequence: TGTGCCAGCTCTCCCGATAATCCGGGACAGGCTAGCTTC. It translates to CASSPDNPGQASF.

V is TRBV7-3 and J is TRBJ2-3; no definite D call. Germline V gene sequence: CDR1 SGHTA, CDR2 FQGTGA. This CDR3 is 14 amino acids long. V shed 2 bases and J shed 0 bases, with 6 bases lying between them. The CDR3 region is CASSLVGSTDTQYF. The CDR3, as DNA: TGTGCCAGCAGCTTAGTCGGGAGCACAGATACGCAGTATTTT. Using reference TRBV7-3 and TRBJ2-3 for the parts outside the CDR3, the full variable domain is GAGVSQTPSNKVTEKGKYVELRCDPISGHTALYWYRQSLGQGPEFLIYFQGTGAADDSGLPNDRFFAVRPEGSVSTLKIQRTERGDSAVYLCASSLVGSTDTQYFGPGTRLTVL.

This clone was counted a few times. The V and J genes are TRBV7-3 and TRBJ2-7, with TRBD2 matching 8 bases. Per germline, CDR1 SGHTA and CDR2 FQGTGA. The V gene end was trimmed by 0 bases and the J gene end by 7 bases; junction bases not matched to a gene: 5. The CDR3 runs 14 residues. CDR3 sequence (DNA): TGTGCCAGCAGCTTAACGGGGACTAGTCGGGAGCAGTACTTC. Translated, it gives CASSLTGTSREQYF.

V is TRBV18 and J is TRBJ2-2; 7 bases agree with TRBD1. This CDR3 region has 14 residues. Germline values: CDR1 KGHSH, CDR2 LQKENI. Trimming cost V 4 bases and J 3 bases; bases outside gene matches: 2. CDR3 loop: CASSQGTDTGELFF. As DNA, the CDR3 is TGTGCCAGCTCACAAGGGACAGACACCGGGGAGCTGTTTTTT.

The chain employs TRBV11-3 and TRBJ2-1, with 12 bases lining up with TRBD2. The CDR3 is 16 amino acids. J lost 5 bases, V lost 5 bases, and 7 bases had no gene match. From germline, CDR1 is SGHNT and CDR2 YENEEA. The CDR3 loop reads CASSARTSGNNNEQFF. The CDR3 bases are TGTGCCAGCAGCGCCCGGACTAGCGGGAATAACAATGAGCAGTTCTTC.

The chain carries TRBV12-5 and TRBJ1-5; D call uncertain. Germline-derived CDR1 and CDR2 are LGHNT and FRNRAP. The V end lost 1 base, the J end lost 6 bases, and 16 bases lay between the germline ends. This CDR3 spans 16 amino acids. The CDR3 bases are TGTGCTAGTGGTTTGGGTGACCAACGGGTGAGTCAGCCCCAGCATTTT. It yields the protein CASGLGDQRVSQPQHF.

The rearrangement links TRBV5-6 to TRBJ1-5; the D gene is possibly TRBD1 (5 bases). The CDR3 loop spans 14 amino acids. The V gene's germline CDR1 is SGHDT and CDR2 YYEEEE. Between the trimmed V and J ends, which lost 1 base and 0 bases, there was a span of 5 bases. The CDR3: CASSLTGSNQPQHF. DNA for the CDR3: TGTGCCAGCAGCTTGACAGGTAGCAATCAGCCCCAGCATTTT.

This chain connects TRBV11-3 to TRBJ1-2; D remains ambiguous. The CDR3 consists of 14 residues. Germline V gives CDR1 SGHNT, CDR2 YENEEA. V dropped 3 bases and J dropped 7 bases, with 15 bases sitting between them. CDR3 protein: CASSFGRDWRGYTF. The CDR3 DNA reads TGTGCCAGCAGCTTCGGCCGGGATTGGCGTGGCTACACCTTC.

The chain uses TRBV7-2 and TRBJ2-1; 7 bases match TRBD2. This CDR3 comprises 14 residues. V was pared by 3 bases and J by 7 bases, with 6 bases of the junction left unmatched. Per germline, CDR1 SGHTA and CDR2 FQGNSA. CDR3 sequence reads: CASSFGGSLNEQFF. The CDR3 DNA reads as TGTGCCAGCAGCTTCGGGGGGAGTCTTAATGAGCAGTTCTTC.

V and J are TRBV4-1 and TRBJ2-1; D tentatively fits TRBD1 or TRBD2 (7 bases each). The CDR3 is 16 amino acids. The V gene lost 4 bases and the J gene lost 2 bases, with 15 bases spanning the gap. Germline values: CDR1 MGHRA, CDR2 YSYEKL. This CDR3 is CASSPGGVTAYNEQFF. CDR3 in DNA: TGCGCCAGCAGCCCAGGGGGGGTCACGGCCTACAATGAGCAGTTCTTC.

V gene TRBV29-1 combines with J gene TRBJ1-2; D gene uncertain. This CDR3 is 11 amino acids long. Germline V gives CDR1 SQVTM, CDR2 ANQGSEA. V was clipped by 5 bases and J by 3 bases, with 7 bases between them. The CDR3 protein is CSVQHYYGYTF. The DNA for the CDR3 is TGCAGCGTTCAGCATTACTATGGCTACACCTTC.